The next 30 T cell receptor beta chains were all read from a single sample in a study of T-cell memory formation after mild COVID-19. From the 5' RACE reads, TCRdb called clonotypes with MiXCR, one entry per CDR3 protein. This table has 350,000 to 400,000 distinct CDR3 sequences, around 15% appearing once. The sample comprised PBMCs or a T cell subset sorted from them (not recorded which). All receptors come from a man between 18 and 35 years old who had mild COVID-19 (a few samples of this study predate the infection). Cell type and time point are not known.

Concerning this clonotype: Being one base from a much bigger clone, this may be a read error. The chain joins TRBV5-1 to TRBJ2-1; 10 bases map to TRBD1. Germline CDR1 SGHRS, CDR2 YFSETQ. The CDR3 is made up of 15 amino acids. The CDR3 loop is CASGLMGQGYNEQFF. For the CDR3, the DNA is TGCGCCAGCGGCTTGATGGGACAGGGGTACAATGAGCAGTTCTTC.

This clonotype has only a few counts. The chain carries TRBV7-9 and TRBJ2-1; D unclear. Trimming shortened V by 7 bases and J by 1 base, and 11 bases separated the two germline ends. CDR3 length: 14 amino acids. Germline V CDR1 and CDR2: SEHNR, FQNEAQ (reference sequence). The CDR3 protein is CASTGTTSYNEQFF. CDR3 nucleotide sequence: TGTGCCAGCACCGGTACCACTTCCTACAATGAGCAGTTCTTC.

The rearrangement joins TRBV7-2 to TRBJ2-1; weak D call: TRBD2 (5 bases). Trimming shortened V by 3 bases and J by 10 bases, and 13 bases separated the two germline ends. The germline gives CDR1 SGHTA, CDR2 FQGNSA. The CDR3 is 13 residues long. The CDR3 loop is CASSFSEGGEQFF. The CDR3 nucleotides read TGTGCCAGCAGCTTTTCTGAGGGTGGGGAGCAGTTCTTC.

The J gene is TRBJ2-3, the V gene TRBV24-1, with a weak D call TRBD2 (7 bases). The ends were cut back, 3 bases at V and 6 bases at J, with 18 bases in the middle. The CDR3 runs to 16 residues. Per the germline V gene, CDR1 is KGHDR and CDR2 is SFDVKD. The CDR3 nucleotides are TGTGCCACCAGTGATCCCGCGGGGGCGGGTGCGGATACGCAGTATTTT. Its protein product is CATSDPAGAGADTQYF.

This clonotype was found a few times. V usage is TRBV25-1 and J usage is TRBJ2-1, with D possibly being TRBD1 (5 bases). The CDR3 totals 14 residues. Looked up from germline, CDR1 is MGHDK and CDR2 is SYGVNS. Trimming removed 6 bases from V and 1 base from J, with 10 bases in between. This CDR3 is CASRQGGSYNEQFF. The CDR3 DNA reads as TGTGCCAGCAGGCAGGGTGGGTCCTACAATGAGCAGTTCTTC.

V and J are TRBV5-4 and TRBJ1-1; D remains ambiguous. The germline V gene has CDR1 SGHNT and CDR2 YYREEE (reference sequence). The CDR3 is made up of 15 amino acids. The V end was cut by 4 bases, the J end by 0 bases, with 13 bases between. CDR3 region: CASSPGNRMNTEAFF. The CDR3 coding sequence is TGTGCCAGCAGCCCGGGCAACCGGATGAACACTGAAGCTTTCTTT.

This clonotype was counted at least ten times. The chain combines TRBV5-1 with TRBJ2-7; the match to TRBD2 covers 12 bases. V shed 4 bases, J shed 2 bases, and the junction held 4 bases outside the gene matches. This CDR3 region has 15 residues. Germline V gene data show CDR1 as SGHRS and CDR2 as YFSETQ. The CDR3 DNA follows: TGCGCCAGCAGCCCGAGGACTAGCGGGGCCTACGAGCAGTACTTC. Protein product: CASSPRTSGAYEQYF.

V gene TRBV29-1 combines with J gene TRBJ1-2, with D possibly TRBD1 on 5 matching bases. Per the germline V gene, CDR1 is SQVTM and CDR2 is ANQGSEA. The CDR3 consists of 13 residues. V lost 3 bases and J 3 bases, leaving 11 bases between the germline ends. For the CDR3, the DNA is TGCAGCGTTGATCGGCAGGGTGACTATGGCTACACCTTC. Translation: CSVDRQGDYGYTF.

The table lists this clonotype with a few counts. The genes are TRBV3-1 and TRBJ2-3, with a possible D match to TRBD1 (5 bases). The V gene lost 4 bases and the J gene lost 2 bases, with 10 bases spanning the gap. The CDR3 spans 14 residues. Looked up from germline, CDR1 is LGHDT and CDR2 is YNNKEL (reference sequence). CDR3 in amino acids: CASSLDSTTDTQYF. The CDR3 nucleotides are TGTGCCAGCAGCCTTGACAGCACCACAGATACGCAGTATTTT.

This clonotype came up many times. The J gene is TRBJ2-1, the V gene TRBV5-6; weak D call: TRBD1 (6 bases). Per germline, CDR1 SGHDT and CDR2 YYEEEE. Between the trimmed V and J ends, which lost 5 bases and 10 bases, there was a span of 10 bases. The CDR3 covers 11 residues. DNA for the CDR3: TGTGCCAGCAGTACGGACAGAGAGCAGTTCTTC. Residues: CASSTDREQFF.

The rearrangement uses TRBV6-5 and TRBJ2-2; a possible D gene is TRBD2 (5 bases). The CDR3 loop spans 14 amino acids. Germline values: CDR1 MNHEY, CDR2 SVGAGI. Trimming cost V 2 bases and J 6 bases, with 10 bases left between them. The CDR3 reads CASSYLGVAGELFF. CDR3 nucleotides: TGTGCCAGCAGTTACCTCGGGGTAGCCGGGGAGCTGTTTTTT.

The chain joins TRBV29-1 to TRBJ2-1; the D is unclear. The V gene's germline CDR1 is SQVTM and CDR2 ANQGSEA. The CDR3 sequence is 14 residues long. The V and J ends lost 2 bases and 0 bases respectively, with 8 bases between them. The CDR3 DNA sequence: TGCAGCGTTGAAACAGAAAGCTCCTACAATGAGCAGTTCTTC. It yields the protein CSVETESSYNEQFF.

The rearrangement links TRBV20-1 to TRBJ2-2; tentative D call: TRBD2 (6 bases). V was clipped by 1 base and J by 1 base, with 10 bases between them. This CDR3 spans 15 amino acids. Germline V lookup: CDR1 DFQATT, CDR2 SNEGSKA (reference sequence). The CDR3, as DNA: TGCAGTGCTAGAGCCCCGGGGGAGAACACCGGGGAGCTGTTTTTT. Its translation: CSARAPGENTGELFF.

This clonotype came up a few times. The V and J genes are TRBV5-1 and TRBJ2-1; 9 bases line up with TRBD2. The V and J ends lost 0 bases and 10 bases, in that order; junction bases with no gene match: 11. The CDR3 runs 16 residues. Germline V gene sequence: CDR1 SGHRS, CDR2 YFSETQ. The CDR3 protein is CASSLEGSGRRSEQFF. The CDR3 DNA sequence: TGCGCCAGCAGCTTGGAAGGTAGCGGGAGACGCAGCGAGCAGTTCTTC.

This clonotype was observed a handful of times. J is TRBJ2-7 and V is TRBV15; tentatively, D is TRBD1 or TRBD2 (5 bases each). The CDR3 is made up of 13 amino acids. The V end lost 3 bases, the J end lost 3 bases, and 9 bases lay between the germline ends. Germline V gene sequence: CDR1 LNHNV, CDR2 YYDKDF (reference sequence). CDR3 nucleotide sequence: TGTGCCACCAGCAGCCGGGACCGCTACGAGCAGTACTTC. Its translation is CATSSRDRYEQYF.

V usage is TRBV20-1 and J usage is TRBJ2-5; D unclear. V lost 6 bases and J 4 bases, leaving 12 bases between the germline ends. Germline loops: CDR1 DFQATT, CDR2 SNEGSKA (reference sequence). The CDR3 consists of 12 residues. The CDR3 sequence: CSAGSRVETQYF. The CDR3 region has the DNA TGCAGTGCCGGTTCCCGGGTAGAGACCCAGTACTTC.

Of note for this clonotype: Given a much more abundant clone one base away, this may be a read error. This chain connects TRBV10-2 to TRBJ2-1, with TRBD2 as a possible D gene (6 bases). CDR3 size: 16 residues. The germline V gene encodes CDR1 WSHSY and CDR2 SAAADI. V lost 3 bases, J lost 12 bases, and 24 bases lay in between. The CDR3 nucleotides read TGCGCCAGCAGTGACCCCTCCGGGCTAGCCCGGCGGGGGCAGTTCTTC. This gives the protein CASSDPSGLARRGQFF.

This clonotype was counted between two and nine times. CDR3 amino acids: CASSGLAGGPGTDTQYF. CDR3 bases: TGTGCCAGCAGCGGACTAGCGGGGGGGCCTGGCACAGATACGCAGTATTTT. The chain links TRBV7-9 to TRBJ2-3, with 15 positions matching TRBD2. J gave up 1 base and V 5 bases, and 4 bases lay outside the gene matches. Germline CDR1 and CDR2: SEHNR and FQNEAQ (reference sequence). The length of the CDR3 is 17 residues.

CDR3 sequence reads: CAISGGNTEAFF. CDR3 DNA sequence: TGTGCCATCTCAGGGGGGAACACTGAAGCTTTCTTT. The chain has TRBV9 and TRBJ1-1; 7 positions agree with TRBD1. Germline CDR1 is SGDLS and CDR2 is YYNGEE. V was pared by 9 bases and J by 1 base, with 3 bases of the junction left unmatched. The CDR3 has 12 amino acids.

The V gene is TRBV6-1, the J gene TRBJ1-5; possibly TRBD1 for D (5 bases). Trimming took 1 base from V and 5 from J, leaving 18 bases between them. The CDR3 loop spans 17 amino acids. CDR1 is MNHNS and CDR2 is SASEGT in the germline V gene. CDR3 in DNA: TGTGCCAGCAGTGAAGTTGGGTGGGGCCCTCTCGATCAGCCCCAGCATTTT. It specifies CASSEVGWGPLDQPQHF.

This clonotype has at least ten counts. The chain carries TRBV4-2 and TRBJ1-5, with 11 bases that match TRBD1. Germline values: CDR1 LGHNA, CDR2 YNFKEQ. J gave up 8 bases and V 3 bases, and 12 bases lay outside the gene matches. CDR3 size: 17 residues. CDR3 sequence reads: CASSQNPGTGGDEPQHF. The CDR3 DNA is TGTGCCAGCAGCCAGAACCCCGGGACAGGGGGAGACGAGCCCCAGCATTTT.

In its sample, this clonotype was seen many times. J is TRBJ1-5 and V is TRBV7-3; 8 bases match TRBD1. J was trimmed by 7 bases and V by 4 bases; bases with no gene match: 12. The V gene's germline CDR1 is SGHTA and CDR2 FQGTGA. This CDR3 region has 16 residues. The CDR3 sequence: CASSYRDRSGSQPQHF. The CDR3 DNA follows: TGTGCCAGCAGCTACCGGGACAGGTCGGGTTCGCAGCCCCAGCATTTT.

At least ten counts were recorded for this clonotype. V and J are TRBV6-6 and TRBJ2-7; possibly TRBD2 for D (5 bases). The germline V gene encodes CDR1 MNHNY and CDR2 SVGAGI (reference sequence). The CDR3 consists of 15 residues. V shed 5 bases and J shed 2 bases, with 16 bases lying between them. The CDR3 loop is CASSTPDGGTYEQYV. The CDR3 DNA is TGTGCCAGCAGTACCCCGGACGGAGGTACCTACGAGCAGTACGTC.

The gene calls are TRBV29-1 and TRBJ2-1, with unresolved D. V lost 5 bases, J lost 0 bases, and 17 bases lay in between. The CDR3 contains 16 residues. Germline lookup yields CDR1 SQVTM and CDR2 ANQGSEA. This chain's CDR3 is CSVSGFQLTSYNEQFF. The CDR3 DNA follows: TGCAGCGTTTCAGGTTTTCAGCTAACCTCCTACAATGAGCAGTTCTTC.

This clonotype was found a few times. The V call is TRBV18, the J call TRBJ1-2; D is perhaps TRBD1 (6 bases). Per the germline V gene, CDR1 is KGHSH and CDR2 is LQKENI. This CDR3 is 12 amino acids long. The ends were cut back, 6 bases at V and 8 bases at J, with 13 bases in the middle. This chain's CDR3 is CASSPDSRGYTF. The CDR3 coding sequence is TGTGCCAGCTCCCCGGACAGTAGGGGCTACACCTTC.

This clonotype turned up a few times. The chain recombines TRBV20-1 with TRBJ2-4; the match to TRBD1 covers 7 bases. After removal of 5 bases from V and 3 bases from J, the junction contained 13 bases not matched to a gene. The germline CDR1 and CDR2 sequences are DFQATT and SNEGSKA (reference sequence). The CDR3 consists of 16 residues. The CDR3 nucleotides are TGCAGTGCTTTCGGACCGGGACAGCCAGACAAAAACATTCAGTACTTC. This gives the protein CSAFGPGQPDKNIQYF.

J is TRBJ1-6 and V is TRBV24-1; D perhaps matches TRBD1 (5 bases). This CDR3 comprises 15 residues. V was pared by 3 bases and J by 6 bases, with 11 bases between. Germline CDR1 reads KGHDR; CDR2 reads SFDVKD. CDR3: CATSDLGRLNSPLHF. DNA for the CDR3: TGTGCCACCAGTGATCTGGGACGGCTTAATTCACCCCTCCACTTT.

V usage is TRBV9 and J usage is TRBJ2-5; TRBD2 aligns across 12 bases. The CDR3 sequence is 17 residues long. J was trimmed by 4 bases and V by 0 bases; bases with no gene match: 7. The V gene's germline CDR1 is SGDLS and CDR2 YYNGEE. For the CDR3, the DNA is TGTGCCAGCAGCGTAGGGGCTAGCGGGGGGGCTTCAGAGACCCAGTACTTC. It encodes CASSVGASGGASETQYF.

This clonotype was picked up many times. The rearrangement uses TRBV5-6 and TRBJ2-7; D tentatively fits TRBD1 or TRBD2 (5 bases each). CDR3 size: 15 residues. CDR1 and CDR2 from the germline V gene are SGHDT and YYEEEE. V dropped 0 bases and J dropped 0 bases, with 10 bases sitting between them. As DNA, the CDR3 is TGTGCCAGCAGCTTGGCGGGGCTGAGCTCCTACGAGCAGTACTTC. Translation: CASSLAGLSSYEQYF.

The chain carries TRBV6-2 or TRBV6-3 and TRBJ1-2; no definite D call. From germline, CDR1 is MNHEY and CDR2 SVGEGT. The CDR3 has 13 residues. V lost 7 bases, J lost 6 bases, and 15 bases lay in between. The CDR3 sequence: CASNSQLGHGYTF. The CDR3 coding sequence is TGTGCCAGCAACTCCCAACTTGGTCATGGCTACACCTTC.